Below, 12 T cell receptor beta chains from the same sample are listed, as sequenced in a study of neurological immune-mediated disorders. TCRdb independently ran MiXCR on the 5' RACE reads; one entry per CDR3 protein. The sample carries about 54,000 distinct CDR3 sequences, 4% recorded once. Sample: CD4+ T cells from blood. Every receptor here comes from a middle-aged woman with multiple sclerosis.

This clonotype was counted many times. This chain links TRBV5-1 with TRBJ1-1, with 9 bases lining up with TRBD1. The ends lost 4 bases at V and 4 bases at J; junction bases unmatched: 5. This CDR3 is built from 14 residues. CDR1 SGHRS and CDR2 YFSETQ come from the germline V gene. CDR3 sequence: CASSDTGGSTEAFF. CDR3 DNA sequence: TGCGCCAGCAGCGATACAGGGGGCTCCACTGAAGCTTTCTTT.

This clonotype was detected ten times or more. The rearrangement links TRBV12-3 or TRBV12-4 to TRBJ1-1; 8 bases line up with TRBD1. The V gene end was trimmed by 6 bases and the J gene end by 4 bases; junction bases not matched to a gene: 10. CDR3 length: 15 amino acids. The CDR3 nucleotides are TGTGCCAGCAGCCAGGGGGCCCCCGGCGGCACTGAAGCTTTCTTT. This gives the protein CASSQGAPGGTEAFF.

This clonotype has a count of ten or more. CDR3 loop: CSASPGLAGDTQYF. CDR3 DNA: TGCAGTGCTTCCCCCGGACTAGCGGGGGATACGCAGTATTTT. This chain uses TRBV20-1 with TRBJ2-3, with 12 bases aligning to TRBD2. The CDR3 is made up of 14 amino acids. The V gene's germline CDR1 is DFQATT and CDR2 SNEGSKA (reference sequence). The V and J ends lost 5 bases and 6 bases, in that order; junction bases with no gene match: 6.

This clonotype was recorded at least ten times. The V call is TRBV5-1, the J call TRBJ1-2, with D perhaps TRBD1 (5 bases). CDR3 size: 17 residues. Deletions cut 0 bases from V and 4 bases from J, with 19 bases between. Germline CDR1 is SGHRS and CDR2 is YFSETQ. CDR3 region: CASSLALSLYGGYGYTF. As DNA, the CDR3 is TGCGCCAGCAGCTTGGCCCTATCTCTTTACGGGGGCTATGGCTACACCTTC. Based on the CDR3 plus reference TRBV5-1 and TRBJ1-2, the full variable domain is KAGVTQTPRYLIKTRGQQVTLSCSPISGHRSVSWYQQTPGQGLQFLFEYFSETQRNKGNFPGRFSGRQFSNSRSEMNVSTLELGDSALYLCASSLALSLYGGYGYTFGSGTRLTVV.

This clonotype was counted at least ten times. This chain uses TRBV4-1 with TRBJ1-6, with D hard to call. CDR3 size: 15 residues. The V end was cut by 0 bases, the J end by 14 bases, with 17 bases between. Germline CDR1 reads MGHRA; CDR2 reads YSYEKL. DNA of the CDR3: TGCGCCAGCAGCCAAGAAGGCCCCTTTGGATTCGCCCTCCACTTT. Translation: CASSQEGPFGFALHF.

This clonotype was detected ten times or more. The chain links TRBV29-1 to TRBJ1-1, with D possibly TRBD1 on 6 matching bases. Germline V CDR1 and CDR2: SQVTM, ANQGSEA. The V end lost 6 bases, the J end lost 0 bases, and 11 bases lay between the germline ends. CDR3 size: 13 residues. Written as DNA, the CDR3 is TGCAGCGTACAGGGACGGATGAACACTGAAGCTTTCTTT. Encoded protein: CSVQGRMNTEAFF.

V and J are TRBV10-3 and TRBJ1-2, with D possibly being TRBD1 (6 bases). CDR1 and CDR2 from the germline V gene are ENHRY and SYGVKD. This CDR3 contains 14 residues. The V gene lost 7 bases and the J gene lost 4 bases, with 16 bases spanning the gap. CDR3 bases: TGTGCCATCACGGACAGACGGCGCCCCTATGGCTACACCTTC. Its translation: CAITDRRRPYGYTF.

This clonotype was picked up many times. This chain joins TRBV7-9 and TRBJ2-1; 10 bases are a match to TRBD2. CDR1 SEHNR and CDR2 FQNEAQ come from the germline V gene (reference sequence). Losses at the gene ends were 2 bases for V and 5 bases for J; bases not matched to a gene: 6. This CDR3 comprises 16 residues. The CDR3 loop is CASSLSLAGSHNEQFF. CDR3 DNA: TGTGCCAGCAGCTTATCACTAGCGGGGTCCCACAATGAGCAGTTCTTC.

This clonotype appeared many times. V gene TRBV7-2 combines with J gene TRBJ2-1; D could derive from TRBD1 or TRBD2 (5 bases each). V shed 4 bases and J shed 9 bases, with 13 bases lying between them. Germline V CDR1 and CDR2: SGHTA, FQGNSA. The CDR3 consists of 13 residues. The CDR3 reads CASSWSGTVEQFF. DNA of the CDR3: TGTGCCAGCAGCTGGTCGGGGACGGTTGAGCAGTTCTTC.

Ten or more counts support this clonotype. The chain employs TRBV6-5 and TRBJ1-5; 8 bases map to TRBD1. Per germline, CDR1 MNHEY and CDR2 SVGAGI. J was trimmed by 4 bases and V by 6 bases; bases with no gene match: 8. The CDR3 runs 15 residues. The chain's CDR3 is CASSTTGEWNQPQHF. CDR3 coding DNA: TGTGCCAGCAGCACGACAGGGGAGTGGAATCAGCCCCAGCATTTT.

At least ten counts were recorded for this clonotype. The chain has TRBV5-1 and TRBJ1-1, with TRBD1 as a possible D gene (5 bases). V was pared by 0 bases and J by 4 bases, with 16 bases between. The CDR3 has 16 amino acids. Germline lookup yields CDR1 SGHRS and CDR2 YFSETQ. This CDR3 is CASSLALGAAGTEAFF. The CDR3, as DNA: TGCGCCAGCAGCTTGGCCTTAGGGGCCGCGGGCACTGAAGCTTTCTTT.

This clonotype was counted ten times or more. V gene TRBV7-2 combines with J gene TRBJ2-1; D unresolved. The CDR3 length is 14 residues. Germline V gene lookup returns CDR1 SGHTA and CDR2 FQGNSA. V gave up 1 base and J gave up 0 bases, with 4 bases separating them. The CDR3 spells CASSLESSYNEQFF. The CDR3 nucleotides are TGTGCCAGCAGCTTAGAGAGCTCCTACAATGAGCAGTTCTTC.